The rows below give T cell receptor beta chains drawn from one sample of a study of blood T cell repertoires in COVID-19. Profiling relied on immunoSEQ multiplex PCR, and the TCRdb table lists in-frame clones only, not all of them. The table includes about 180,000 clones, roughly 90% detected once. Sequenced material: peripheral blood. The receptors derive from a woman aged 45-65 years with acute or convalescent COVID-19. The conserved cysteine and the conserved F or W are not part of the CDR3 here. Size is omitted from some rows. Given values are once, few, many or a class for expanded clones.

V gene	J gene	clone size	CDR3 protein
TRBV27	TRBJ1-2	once	ASNPQGAYYGYT
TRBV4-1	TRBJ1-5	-	ASSQGTGVTQPQH
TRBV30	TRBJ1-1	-	AWSGYGTEAF
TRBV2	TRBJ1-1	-	ASSPGLRNTEAF
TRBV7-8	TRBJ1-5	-	ASSLGHPSNQPQH
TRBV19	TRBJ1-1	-	ASRRGPFASEAF
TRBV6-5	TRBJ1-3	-	ASISGNTIY
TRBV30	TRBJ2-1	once	AWSAIAGGPNEQF
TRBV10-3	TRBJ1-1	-	AISESRGGRSITEAF
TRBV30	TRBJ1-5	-	AWSIWTGGDPAGQPQH
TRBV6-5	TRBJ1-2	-	ASSSGAGYGYT
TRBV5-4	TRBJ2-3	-	ASSPGDRGFTDTQY
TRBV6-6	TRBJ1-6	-	ATRQGNSPLH
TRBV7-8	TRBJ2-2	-	ASSRRAGAGELF
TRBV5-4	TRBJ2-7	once	ASSLAPPSGSLSYEQY
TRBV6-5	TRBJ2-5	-	ASRLNRGEETQY
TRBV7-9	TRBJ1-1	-	ASRETGVNTEAF
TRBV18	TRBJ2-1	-	ASSPPGGPLYNEQF
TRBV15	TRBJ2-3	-	ATSRVADTQY
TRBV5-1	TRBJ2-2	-	ASTPLGGAALTGELF
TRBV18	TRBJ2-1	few	ASSPGQHNEQF
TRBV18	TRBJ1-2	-	ASSPPGNYGYT
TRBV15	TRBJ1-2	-	ATSTGTGGSYNYGYT
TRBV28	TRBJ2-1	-	ASSFPGTGINEQF
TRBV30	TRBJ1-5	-	AWSGQGQQPQH
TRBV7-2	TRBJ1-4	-	ASSLGYQGGNEKLF
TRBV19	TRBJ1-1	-	ASRGQGGEAF
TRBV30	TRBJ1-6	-	AWRGGGSYNSPLH
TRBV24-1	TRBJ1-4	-	AIGTGAGKLF
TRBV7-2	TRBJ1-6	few	ASSPQGGSYNSPLH
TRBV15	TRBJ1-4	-	ATSRYTGTNAEKLF